The entry below gives a single T cell receptor (beta chain) sequence along with its context. Germline V gene lookup returns CDR1 SGHTA and CDR2 FQGNSA. The CDR3 covers 16 residues. J was trimmed by 2 bases and V by 4 bases; bases with no gene match: 9. The material for each subset, its genomic DNA, was split evenly across several immunoSEQ plates. Authors' analysis steps: Because ImmunoSEQ provided only junction sequences with no quality scores, the filtering differed. The table came from immunoSEQ multiplex PCR; TCRdb's copy has only in-frame clones and leaves some out. V and J calls and clone size are copied from that table; D and trimming were computed from the DNA. The profile shows about 580,000 clones, 98% of them singletons. This specimen belongs to a study of shared clonotypes between healthy human individuals. CD45RO-negative CD8 cells positively selected for CCR7 made up the naive population, which excluded terminally differentiated effector memory CD45RA+ cells.

Sequenced material: naive CD8+ T cells sorted from blood. The chain recombines TRBV7-2 with TRBJ2-7; TRBD1 aligns across 9 bases. This TCR was recovered from a man aged 25 to 40 in good health. The CDR3 loop reads CASSSAGTGFPYEQYF. The CDR3 DNA follows: TGTGCCAGCAGCTCCGCCGGGACAGGGTTTCCCTACGAGCAGTACTTC.